This T cell receptor (beta chain) was observed in a study of Graves' ophthalmopathy and Graves' hyperthyroidism. The authors amplified TCR beta CDR3 regions from RNA transcripts. A first-round RT-PCR used HTBI primers, followed by a second-round multiplex PCR. TCRdb re-analysed the multiplex PCR reads in MiXCR, keeping a single row per CDR3 protein. The data show about 700,000 distinct CDR3 sequences, 35% to 50% seen once. As the starting material, 9.5 to 10 ml of fresh peripheral blood yielded the PBMCs. General study points: A roughly 84% specificity and just under 90% sensitivity were achieved by a 13-signature model that separated ophthalmopathy from stable hyperthyroidism.

About this clonotype: Its antigen is undetermined.

Trimming cost V 1 base and J 4 bases, with 16 bases left between them. The CDR3 length is 15 residues. Germline-derived CDR1 and CDR2 are DFQATT and SNEGSKA (reference sequence). The sequence came from an adult man with Graves' ophthalmopathy. The chain combines TRBV20-1 with TRBJ2-5, with a weak D call TRBD2 (5 bases). The source material was peripheral blood. The CDR3, as DNA: TGCAGTGCTAGAGCTCAGTCAGGACTTATAGAGACCCAGTACTTC. This encodes CSARAQSGLIETQYF.